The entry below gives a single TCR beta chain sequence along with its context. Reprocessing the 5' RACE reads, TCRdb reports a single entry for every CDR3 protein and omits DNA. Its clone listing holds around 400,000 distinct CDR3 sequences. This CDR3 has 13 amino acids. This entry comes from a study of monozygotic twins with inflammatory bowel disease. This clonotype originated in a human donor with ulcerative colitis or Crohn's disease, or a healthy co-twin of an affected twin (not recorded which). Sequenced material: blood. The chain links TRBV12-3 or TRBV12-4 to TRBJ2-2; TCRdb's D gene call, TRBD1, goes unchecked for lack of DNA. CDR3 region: CATPVGLSGELFF.